This TCR beta chain appears in the sequencing data of a study of T-cell reconstitution after alpha-beta-depleted transplantation in children. Unique molecular identifiers were incorporated when the TCRbeta library was constructed. MiXCR, applied by TCRdb to the PCR reads, yields one record per CDR3 protein. Of roughly 340,000 distinct CDR3 sequences listed, around 16% are singletons. The sample was PBMCs, mostly from graft donor cells, taken 360 days after TCRalphabeta/CD19-depleted stem cell transplant. The TCR originated in a male patient aged 2-9 years who had a stem cell transplant for acute lymphoblastic leukemia, so the T cells may come from the graft donor.

CDR3 bases: TGCAGTGCTAGACGGCCAGGGGGCAGCGCCTACGAGCAGTACTTC. Its protein product is CSARRPGGSAYEQYF. The chain couples TRBV20-1 to TRBJ2-7; 8 bases match TRBD1. The V gene end was trimmed by 2 bases and the J gene end by 2 bases; junction bases not matched to a gene: 8. The CDR3 consists of 15 residues. Germline loops: CDR1 DFQATT, CDR2 SNEGSKA (reference sequence).